This T cell receptor beta chain was documented in a study of CD8 T cells in Susac syndrome. An input of roughly 0.5 to 1 ug of RNA was subjected to reverse transcription using random hexamers. TCRdb used MiXCR to reprocess the immunoSEQ multiplex PCR reads, holding one entry per CDR3 protein. The repertoire includes some 210,000 distinct CDR3 sequences, 94% of them detected once, and around 0.15% sits in the top ten. The T cells that were sequenced for TCR beta were CD8+ and CD4+ cells from blood. CDR3 size: 14 residues. Germline values: CDR1 SGHNT, CDR2 YYREEE (reference sequence). Trimming removed 1 base at V and 1 base at J, with 8 bases between.

The specimen sequenced was CD4+ T cells from PBMCs. The sequence was collected from a human donor with Susac syndrome. The chain employs TRBV5-4 and TRBJ1-1; D perhaps matches TRBD1 (5 bases). CDR3 nucleotides: TGTGCCAGCAGCTTGTGGGGCCCGAACACTGAAGCTTTCTTT. Translating it yields CASSLWGPNTEAFF.